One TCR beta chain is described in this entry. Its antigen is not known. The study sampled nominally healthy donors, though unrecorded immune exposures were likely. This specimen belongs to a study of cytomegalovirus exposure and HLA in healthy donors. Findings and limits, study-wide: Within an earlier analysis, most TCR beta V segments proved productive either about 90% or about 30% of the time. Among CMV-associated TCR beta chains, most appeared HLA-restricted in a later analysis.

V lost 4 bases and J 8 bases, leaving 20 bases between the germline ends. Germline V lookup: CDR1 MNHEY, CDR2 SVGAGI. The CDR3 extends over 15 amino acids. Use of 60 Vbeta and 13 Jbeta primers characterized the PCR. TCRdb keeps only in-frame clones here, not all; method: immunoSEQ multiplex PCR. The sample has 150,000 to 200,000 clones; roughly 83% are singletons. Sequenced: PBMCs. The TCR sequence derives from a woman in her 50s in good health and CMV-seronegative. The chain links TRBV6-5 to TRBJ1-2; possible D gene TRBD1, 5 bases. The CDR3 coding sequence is TGTGCCAGCAGTTCCCAGGCAGGGAACGGTAGGGGCTACACCTTC. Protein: CASSSQAGNGRGYTF.